The source of this T cell receptor (beta chain) is a study of metastatic and nonmetastatic thyroid tumors. Study-wide context: From malignant and benign thyroid patients, repertoires in blood and in tumor or nodule tissue were compared.

Losses at the gene ends were 4 bases for V and 6 bases for J; bases not matched to a gene: 8. The germline V gene encodes CDR1 SGHTA and CDR2 FQGNSA. This CDR3 contains 15 residues. Overall study findings and caveats: Compared with benign nodules, malignant thyroid tumors were reported to have significantly higher TCR beta diversity in both blood and tumor.

To note about this clone: The antigen is undetermined.

In the authors' workflow: Clinicopathological groups differed in CDR3, with these differences serving to build a distant-metastasis classifier for papillary thyroid cancer. TCRdb re-called clones via MiXCR from the PCR reads. None of the V and J calls come from the authors' own analysis; TCRdb made them. The table records about 13,000 clones, about 25% of them present only once. Nobody among the patients had been given any treatment before thyroid surgery. The chain is built from TRBV7-2 and TRBJ2-7; 11 bases match TRBD2. The clonotype was recovered from a male donor with papillary thyroid cancer or a benign thyroid nodule (not recorded which). Some clones in this sample may be carry-over from other donors' samples. The sample comprised blood. Here the CDR3 reads CASSYVAGGPGEQYF. The DNA for the CDR3 is TGTGCCAGCAGCTACGTAGCGGGGGGGCCGGGCGAGCAGTACTTC.